This T cell receptor beta chain was documented in a study of blood T cell repertoires in COVID-19 (dated by TCRdb to 2018 to 2020). At the level of the whole study: Collaborator samples came from the United States, Italy and Spain and covered acute and convalescent phases of COVID-19. The material from the prospective study consisted of cDNA or gDNA derived from T cells, B-cell-depleted T cells, or PBMCs. The dataset comprised deeply sampled blood TCRbeta repertoires from subjects exposed to, actively infected with, or recovered from COVID-19. The repertoires were made available in a free public database intended to serve as a resource for research on the immune response to SARS-CoV-2. Samples came from the ongoing ImmuneRACE study (first 160 participants) plus 1,254 subjects from 6 global collaborators. The sample metadata nearly always contained a de-identified subject ID, COVID-19 status, age in years and sex. HLA class I and class II types, where available, came from metadata supplied by the sample provider rather than from assay-based typing. What the research found in general, with its limitations: The amount of clinical and demographic metadata varied by source and participant and was provided uncurated.

About this clone itself: What this receptor recognizes is not known. No per-base quality is available; no much larger clone lies one base away.

CDR1 MNHEY and CDR2 SVGEGT were looked up in the germline V gene. There are 15 amino acids in the CDR3, from cysteine to phenylalanine inclusive. Kept here is only the CDR3 DNA, which spans 45 bases and is read in frame from base 1. V and J lose 2 bases and 5 bases, and a span of 12 bases separates them. The immunoSEQ Assay, a bias-controlled multiplex PCR, was used to amplify TCRbeta CDR3 regions from genomic DNA. As for how the authors treated the data: The number of nucleated cells in each sample was estimated from the amplification of reference gene primers within the assay. To quantify the absolute abundance of each unique TCRbeta CDR3 rearrangement, sequence reads were collapsed and filtered. Productive Simpson clonality was computed per sample as the square root of Simpson's diversity index over productive rearrangements. TCRdb's version of the immuneACCESS table is confined to in-frame rearrangements and falls short of the full clone set. An unresolved V gene accounts for under half of the shortfall where checked; the remainder is of unknown origin. The V and J calls and clone size come from that table; D and trimming were worked out from the DNA. The sample yields around 120,000 clones; approximately 87% were counted once. The top ten hold approximately 7.2% of the sample.

Another Seattle source contributed samples from volunteer blood donors who had recovered from COVID-19. Each collaborating institution followed its own protocols to collect whole blood in K2EDTA tubes. For TCRbeta analysis, collaborators shipped samples in one of three forms: frozen whole blood, isolated PBMCs, or DNA extracted from either of those sample types. Sequences were obtained from peripheral blood. This receptor was identified in a man between 65 and 85 years old who had recovered from COVID-19. The sequence joins TRBV6-2 or TRBV6-3 to TRBJ2-2, with the D gene uncertain. The CDR3 protein: CASSYNSPLTGELFF. The nucleotide sequence is given as TGTGCCAGCAGTTACAACAGCCCATTAACCGGGGAGCTGTTTTTT.